This T cell receptor (beta chain) comes out of a study of blood T cells in healthy people across ages (dated by TCRdb to between 2014 and 2017). With regard to the full study: In model experiments, template switching captured about one uniquely barcoded TCR beta cDNA molecule for every two T cells. The study analyzed two additional independent replicas of 1 million unique cDNA reads from the same blood draw for two donors, one aged 18 to 30 and one aged 80 or older. The donors were split into four age groups: young (average approximately 16 years), middle-aged (39), aged (more than 60) and long-lived (roughly 88). Donors of different ages were randomly distributed across sequencing lanes to avoid experimental bias. The study measured age-related changes in TCR beta repertoire diversity using deep sequencing normalized with unique cDNA molecular identifiers.

The germline V gene (reference sequence) gives CDR1 as DFQATT and CDR2 as SNEGSKA. From the cysteine up to the phenylalanine, the CDR3 has a length of 15 residues. Just CDR3 DNA is preserved here, 45 bases in frame from base 1. V is cut back by 5 bases and J by 2 bases, with 9 bases in the junction unmatched. The investigation overall reported the following: A strong correlation was found between observed TCR beta diversity and the percentage of naive T cells measured by flow cytometry. As age increased, observed TCR beta diversity per million T cells dropped in a roughly linear way, and a significant reduction was already evident by age about 40. Since profiling was done on bulk unsorted PBMCs, naive and antigen-experienced compartments could not be conclusively compared. Compared with the aged group, the long-lived group had more naive CD4+ T cells, fewer expanded clones and increased TCR diversity, suggesting age selection. Because the CMV infection status of the donors was unknown, age-related changes in expanded clonotypes may potentially have been confounded. Estimates of total diversity based on one million sequenced T cells were considered lower bounds and underestimates.

Donors were about 36 systemically healthy Caucasian individuals from Russia aged roughly 6 to 95 years. Around 10 milliliters of peripheral blood were collected from each donor into EDTA-treated Vacutainer tubes. Ficoll-Paque density-gradient centrifugation was used to isolate PBMCs, with at least 7 million obtained per sample. Total RNA was extracted from PBMCs with Trizol reagent, with at least 5 micrograms obtained per sample. For every donor, an aliquot of PBMCs went through flow cytometry to measure the percentages of naive CD45RAhigh/CD27high T cells. On this clonotype itself: Its antigen is still unknown. Within one base of it there is no much larger clone, and no base qualities were kept.

The protocol used for the library was 5' RACE. The reads were generated on an Illumina HiSeq 2500. A second roughly 6 to 12 cycle PCR used a sample-barcoded 5' primer and a J-beta primer mix. A unique molecular identifier was introduced onto each TCR beta cDNA molecule by a template-switch 5' adaptor carrying 12 random nucleotides. Each sample yielded at least 3 million CDR3-containing paired-end reads. The Mint cDNA synthesis kit, primed by a TRBC-specific oligonucleotide, was used to synthesize first-strand cDNA from all RNA. After uracil-DNA glycosylase treatment, a first 18-cycle PCR used universal primers M1SS and BC2_uni_R on all cDNA. The source study handled its data this way. Normalization of each sample was performed by random selection of 1 million high-quality reads, each carrying a distinct molecular identifier. Reads sharing molecular identifiers were discarded rather than binned into consensus sequences. CDR3 identification, clonotype clustering and error correction used MiTCR with a Q25 quality threshold and the strictest error-elimination algorithm. Lower-bound total TCR beta diversity was estimated with a nonparametric unseen species model using Euler transformation. In-frame beta chains were kept once TCRdb had trimmed the public reads at Q25 with fastp and called clones with MiXCR. Identical CDR3 proteins give one entry, which carries the most common genes and DNA. The V and J calls follow TCRdb's processing rather than the paper's. Here the sample has more than 650,000 distinct CDR3 sequences; roughly 20% occur a single time. About 22% of the sample is held by the ten biggest clonotypes.

Source material: blood. The chain uses TRBV20-1 and TRBJ2-3, and TRBD1 matches 8 of the central bases. The receptor's source is a man between 65 and 85 years old in good health. The nucleotides are TGCAGTGCTCTCCGAGACAGGGGATTCACAGATACGCAGTATTTT. This translates into CSALRDRGFTDTQYF.